The 25 T cell receptor beta chains below come from one sample, sequenced in a study of blood T cell repertoires in COVID-19. Measured with immunoSEQ multiplex PCR; TCRdb has only the in-frame clones, and not every one. Of a few hundred thousand clones listed, about 80% were seen once; the top ten hold around 3.6%. Sequencing input: PBMCs or T cells enriched from blood (not recorded which). Receptor source: a man aged 45-60 years who had recovered from COVID-19.

The V gene is TRBV7-9, the J gene TRBJ1-2; D possibly corresponds to TRBD1 (6 bases). The ends were cut back, 2 bases at V and 2 bases at J, with 9 bases in the middle. CDR3 length equals 14 residues. Germline V gene sequence: CDR1 SEHNR, CDR2 FQNEAQ (reference sequence). This CDR3 is CASSLPGQNYGYTF. The CDR3 DNA reads TGTGCCAGCAGCTTACCGGGACAAAACTATGGCTACACCTTC.

This clone was counted between two and nine times. The chain carries TRBV5-6 and TRBJ1-4, with 7 positions matching TRBD1. Germline lookup yields CDR1 SGHDT and CDR2 YYEEEE. The CDR3 is 16 residues long. V shed 4 bases, J shed 0 bases, and the junction held 6 bases outside the gene matches. The DNA for the CDR3 is TGTGCCAGCAGCCGACAGGGCCTTGCAACTAATGAAAAACTGTTTTTT. Translating gives CASSRQGLATNEKLFF.

This clone was detected once. The gene calls are TRBV4-1 and TRBJ2-5; TRBD2 matches at 11 bases. The CDR3 has 16 amino acids. V lost 3 bases, J lost 5 bases, and 8 bases stayed unmatched. Germline CDR1 MGHRA, CDR2 YSYEKL. The CDR3 region has the DNA TGCGCCAGCAGCCACCCGACTAGCGGGGTGACGGAGACCCAGTACTTC. It specifies CASSHPTSGVTETQYF.

The chain employs TRBV7-2 and TRBJ1-1; 9 bases align to TRBD1. V lost 3 bases, J lost 5 bases, and 4 bases stayed unmatched. CDR1 and CDR2 (germline): SGHTA, FQGNSA. The CDR3 is 14 amino acids. The chain's CDR3 is CASSLTGGGTEAFF. CDR3 nucleotides: TGTGCCAGCAGCTTGACAGGGGGGGGAACTGAAGCTTTCTTT.

This clone showed up just once. The chain combines TRBV6-5 with TRBJ2-2; tentatively, D is TRBD2 (6 bases). V was shortened by 7 bases and J by 1 base, with 13 bases between the two germline ends. Germline-derived CDR1 and CDR2 are MNHEY and SVGAGI. The length of the CDR3 is 15 residues. The CDR3 DNA reads TGTGCCAGCACTCCGGGACTCTTGAACACCGGGGAGCTGTTTTTT. As protein: CASTPGLLNTGELFF.

Written as DNA, the CDR3 is TGTGCCAGCAGCGTAGGGATGGGGGCAGGGGTGCCAAACACTGAAGCTTTCTTT. As protein: CASSVGMGAGVPNTEAFF. V and J are TRBV9 and TRBJ1-1, with a tentative D call TRBD1 (6 bases). From germline, CDR1 is SGDLS and CDR2 YYNGEE. This CDR3 region has 18 residues. Trimming pared 0 bases from V and 2 bases from J, leaving 20 bases between. The full variable domain, rest sourced from reference TRBV9 and TRBJ1-1, is DSGVTQTPKHLITATGQRVTLRCSPRSGDLSVYWYQQSLDQGLQFLIQYYNGEERAKGNILERFSAQQFPDLHSELNLSSLELGDSALYFCASSVGMGAGVPNTEAFFGQGTRLTVV.

The rearrangement joins TRBV27 to TRBJ1-4; D is possibly TRBD1 (6 bases). Between the trimmed V and J ends, which lost 3 bases and 0 bases, there was a span of 14 bases. Per the germline V gene, CDR1 is MNHEY and CDR2 is SMNVEV (reference sequence). The CDR3 has 17 residues. For the CDR3, the DNA is TGTGCCAGCAGTTTTGCCAGGGGCCTTGCAACTAATGAAAAACTGTTTTTT. Amino acid sequence: CASSFARGLATNEKLFF.

The DNA for the CDR3 is TGTGCCAGCAGTTACTCGGCTCAGAACACTGAAGCTTTCTTT. Amino acid sequence: CASSYSAQNTEAFF. This chain uses TRBV6-6 with TRBJ1-1; no definite D call. This CDR3 has 14 amino acids. Per the germline V gene, CDR1 is MNHNY and CDR2 is SVGAGI (reference sequence). The V end lost 0 bases, the J end lost 1 base, and 6 bases lay between the germline ends.

The rearrangement links TRBV10-1 to TRBJ1-1, with D uncertain. The CDR3 length is 17 residues. Germline lookup yields CDR1 WNHNN and CDR2 SYGVQD (reference sequence). Trimming took off 6 bases at V and 0 bases at J, with 20 bases between the two ends. The DNA for the CDR3 is TGCGCCAGCAGCACCGGGCCTTCATTCGGGGTGAACACTGAAGCTTTCTTT. Translation: CASSTGPSFGVNTEAFF.

The rearrangement joins TRBV28 to TRBJ2-1; TRBD1 matches at 7 bases. The CDR3 consists of 12 residues. Germline-derived CDR1 and CDR2 are MDHEN and SYDVKM. The V and J ends lost 6 bases and 16 bases, in that order; junction bases with no gene match: 12. The CDR3 reads CASRTVRDSQFF. The CDR3 coding sequence is TGTGCCAGCAGAACCGTCCGGGACAGCCAATTCTTC.

The CDR3 nucleotides read TGTGCCAGTAGCCCCAGGGTTAGGACTGAAGCTTTCTTT. Its protein product is CASSPRVRTEAFF. The V gene is TRBV19, the J gene TRBJ1-1; perhaps TRBD1 as D (5 bases). Germline CDR1 and CDR2: LNHDA and SQIVND (reference sequence). Trimming left V 6 bases short and J 5 bases short, with 13 bases between. The CDR3 is 13 residues long.

V gene TRBV20-1 combines with J gene TRBJ2-5; D not resolved. Trimming cost V 3 bases and J 6 bases, with 17 bases left between them. Per the germline V gene, CDR1 is DFQATT and CDR2 is SNEGSKA (reference sequence). The CDR3 has 14 residues. In DNA, the CDR3 is TGCAGTGCTAGTAGTTTTGAGGCTTTGAAGACCCAGTACTTC. Amino acid sequence: CSASSFEALKTQYF.

About this clone: Sequence at one end of the junction differs from germline and may be a read error. This chain joins TRBV27 and TRBJ1-2; perhaps TRBD1 as D (5 bases). This CDR3 region has 15 residues. Germline assignment: CDR1 MNHEY and CDR2 SMNVEV (reference sequence). CDR3 DNA: TGTGTCAGCAGTTTAAAGGGGTGGGGCAACTATGGCTACACCTTC. Protein product: CVSSLKGWGNYGYTF.

In nucleotides, the CDR3 is TGTGCCAGCAGCTTAGCTAGCGGGGGAGGCGCAAGCTACAATGAGCAGTTCTTC. It translates to CASSLASGGGASYNEQFF. The chain recombines TRBV7-3 with TRBJ2-1, with 10 bases matching TRBD2. Germline assignment: CDR1 SGHTA and CDR2 FQGTGA. The CDR3 length is 18 residues. J was trimmed by 3 bases and V by 2 bases; bases with no gene match: 10. The variable domain in full, with the rest retrieved from reference TRBV7-3 and TRBJ2-1, is GAGVSQTPSNKVTEKGKYVELRCDPISGHTALYWYRQSLGQGPEFLIYFQGTGAADDSGLPNDRFFAVRPEGSVSTLKIQRTERGDSAVYLCASSLASGGGASYNEQFFGPGTRLTVL.

This clone was picked up many times. The V call is TRBV11-1, the J call TRBJ2-3, with TRBD1 matching over 8 bases. V dropped 3 bases and J dropped 3; count of bases not matched to a gene: 5. The length of the CDR3 is 15 residues. CDR1 and CDR2 (germline): SGHAT, FQDESV (reference sequence). The CDR3 bases are TGTGCCAGCAGCTTCACCCAGGGGGCAACAGATACGCAGTATTTT. Translation: CASSFTQGATDTQYF.

The CDR3 region is CASSLVGDSPLHF. The CDR3 DNA reads TGTGCCAGCAGTTTAGTGGGAGATTCACCCCTCCACTTT. This sequence joins TRBV12-3 or TRBV12-4 and TRBJ1-6; D remains unclear. CDR3 length: 13 residues. V lost 1 base and J 8 bases, leaving 6 bases between the germline ends.

The rearrangement links TRBV5-1 to TRBJ2-1; the match to TRBD2 covers 12 bases. This CDR3 region has 17 residues. With V trimmed by 0 bases and J by 3 bases, 4 bases remained unmatched. Germline loops: CDR1 SGHRS, CDR2 YFSETQ. DNA of the CDR3: TGCGCCAGCAGCTTGGCAGGGACTAGCGGGCGCTACAATGAGCAGTTCTTC. It encodes CASSLAGTSGRYNEQFF. The variable domain in full, with the rest retrieved from reference TRBV5-1 and TRBJ2-1, is KAGVTQTPRYLIKTRGQQVTLSCSPISGHRSVSWYQQTPGQGLQFLFEYFSETQRNKGNFPGRFSGRQFSNSRSEMNVSTLELGDSALYLCASSLAGTSGRYNEQFFGPGTRLTVL.

The chain carries TRBV30 and TRBJ2-2; D possibly corresponds to TRBD1 (6 bases). The CDR3 contains 15 residues. Germline V gene lookup returns CDR1 GTSNPN and CDR2 SVGIG (reference sequence). V shed 5 bases and J shed 2 bases, with 15 bases lying between them. The CDR3 DNA sequence: TGTGCCTGGGGAGCCGGGACAAAAAACACCGGGGAGCTGTTTTTT. It encodes CAWGAGTKNTGELFF.

This clone came up many times. The chain recombines TRBV7-2 with TRBJ2-7; 8 nucleotides align to TRBD2. Trimming at V came to 6 bases and at J to 6 bases, leaving 7 bases not matched to a gene. Germline-derived CDR1 and CDR2 are SGHTA and FQGNSA. This CDR3 contains 13 residues. CDR3 sequence (DNA): TGTGCCAGCAGGGGCGGGGGGTCGAGCGAGCAGTACTTC. This codes for CASRGGGSSEQYF.

The V and J genes are TRBV2 and TRBJ2-1, with TRBD1 matching 8 bases. The CDR3 is made up of 11 amino acids. V shed 6 bases, J shed 15 bases, and the junction held 7 bases outside the gene matches. From germline, CDR1 is SNHLY and CDR2 FYNNEI. Here the CDR3 reads CASRMGQVPFF. CDR3 in DNA: TGTGCCAGCAGAATGGGACAGGTCCCGTTCTTC.

This chain uses TRBV7-2 with TRBJ2-1; 7 bases are a match to TRBD2. With 6 bases clipped from V and 4 bases from J, the junction kept 15 bases outside the gene matches. The CDR3 extends over 17 amino acids. Germline V lookup: CDR1 SGHTA, CDR2 FQGNSA. This CDR3 reads CASSRLAGSGAYNEQFF. CDR3 DNA: TGTGCCAGCAGTCGACTAGCCGGGAGTGGAGCGTACAATGAGCAGTTCTTC.

There are a few counts of this clone. J is TRBJ1-5 and V is TRBV6-5; D call uncertain. The V gene lost 6 bases and the J gene lost 0 bases, with 12 bases spanning the gap. From germline, CDR1 is MNHEY and CDR2 SVGAGI. This CDR3 spans 15 amino acids. The CDR3 loop reads CASRFAVGSNQPQHF. The DNA for the CDR3 is TGTGCCAGCAGATTTGCGGTGGGTAGCAATCAGCCCCAGCATTTT.

This clone is a singleton in its sample. J is TRBJ2-7 and V is TRBV5-8, with D uncertain. Germline assignment: CDR1 SGHTS and CDR2 YDEGEE. The germline V and J ends were trimmed by 2 bases and 2 bases, with 5 bases remaining between them. The CDR3 contains 12 residues. The CDR3 DNA is TGTGCCAGCAGCTTTGGCCCCTACGAGCAGTACTTC. This sequence encodes CASSFGPYEQYF.

The chain joins TRBV7-2 to TRBJ1-5; 9 bases align to TRBD1. Germline trimming cut 4 bases from V and 4 bases from J; bases unmatched to any gene: 8. The CDR3 extends over 16 amino acids. CDR1 SGHTA and CDR2 FQGNSA come from the germline V gene. The CDR3 region is CASSSGQGNLNQPQHF. CDR3 DNA sequence: TGTGCCAGCAGCTCAGGACAGGGGAATTTGAATCAGCCCCAGCATTTT. Full variable domain (outside the CDR3, taken from reference TRBV7-2 and TRBJ1-5): GAGVSQSPSNKVTEKGKDVELRCDPISGHTALYWYRQSLGQGLEFLIYFQGNSAPDKSGLPSDRFSAERTGGSVSTLTIQRTQQEDSAVYLCASSSGQGNLNQPQHFGDGTRLSIL.

V and J are TRBV20-1 and TRBJ1-2, with 11 bases aligning to TRBD1. Trimming took 3 bases from V and 5 from J; bases not matched to a gene: 8. Germline CDR1 reads DFQATT; CDR2 reads SNEGSKA (reference sequence). This CDR3 is built from 15 residues. This chain's CDR3 is CSASITGTGGYGYTF. CDR3 nucleotides: TGCAGTGCTAGTATTACCGGGACAGGGGGGTATGGCTACACCTTC.